The 22 T cell receptor beta chains reported below all come from one sample, sequenced in a study of blood T cell repertoires in COVID-19. Sequencing was performed with immunoSEQ multiplex PCR; in TCRdb, only in-frame clones are kept and a portion is missing. The sample records about 350,000 clones, around nine tenths being singletons. Source material: peripheral blood. Source of these receptors: a woman aged 18-30 years who had recovered from COVID-19.

V gene TRBV6-2 or TRBV6-3 combines with J gene TRBJ1-4; TRBD1 aligns across 7 bases. The CDR3 is 13 residues long. V lost 0 bases and J lost 11; bases outside the gene matches: 3. In germline, CDR1 is MNHEY, CDR2 SVGEGT. The CDR3, as DNA: TGTGCCAGCAGTTACTCGGGACAGTATAAACTGTTTTTT. Protein: CASSYSGQYKLFF.

In its sample, this clone was seen once. The rearrangement uses TRBV5-1 and TRBJ1-5; tentatively, D is TRBD1 (6 bases). The CDR3 sequence is 15 residues long. Germline CDR1 reads SGHRS; CDR2 reads YFSETQ. Trimming removed 5 bases from V and 0 bases from J, with 12 bases in between. The CDR3 DNA is TGCGCCAGCAGACCAGGACAGTATAGCAATCAGCCCCAGCATTTT. Protein: CASRPGQYSNQPQHF.

V is TRBV4-3 and J is TRBJ1-5, with 9 bases identical to TRBD1. The germline CDR1 and CDR2 sequences are LGHNA and YSLEER. The CDR3 length is 16 residues. V gave up 2 bases and J gave up 2 bases; unmatched junction bases: 4. CDR3 sequence: CASSQRTGVGNQPQHF. The DNA of the CDR3 is TGCGCCAGCAGCCAAAGGACAGGGGTCGGCAATCAGCCCCAGCATTTT.

CDR3 nucleotide sequence: TGTGCCAGCAGCACCGGGAGCGCGGGAGGAAGAAATGAGCAGTTCTTC. It specifies CASSTGSAGGRNEQFF. The genes are TRBV7-2 and TRBJ2-1; the match to TRBD2 covers 8 bases. With 5 bases clipped from V and 7 bases from J, the junction kept 13 bases outside the gene matches. The CDR3 is 16 residues long. CDR1 is SGHTA, CDR2 FQGNSA, per germline.

This rearrangement joins TRBV6-5 to TRBJ1-1; D gene uncertain. CDR3 size: 13 residues. V lost 2 bases and J 2 bases, leaving 6 bases between the germline ends. CDR1 is MNHEY and CDR2 is SVGAGI in the germline V gene. Written as DNA, the CDR3 is TGTGCCAGCAGTTACCGGGATAACACTGAAGCTTTCTTT. Translation gives CASSYRDNTEAFF.

The table lists this clone with a few counts. In DNA, the CDR3 is TGTGCCAGCAGCTTAGCGCCAAGAGTCGGGGAGCTGTTTTTT. It is translated as CASSLAPRVGELFF. V usage is TRBV7-2 and J usage is TRBJ2-2; D is ambiguous. Germline CDR1 is SGHTA and CDR2 is FQGNSA. This CDR3 has 14 residues. V lost 0 bases and J lost 7, with 9 bases in between.

V gene TRBV6-2 or TRBV6-3 combines with J gene TRBJ2-3, with D uncertain. Per germline, CDR1 MNHEY and CDR2 SVGEGT. The ends were cut back, 5 bases at V and 2 bases at J, with 11 bases in the middle. The CDR3 contains 14 residues. CDR3: CASSRRLFTDTQYF. CDR3 sequence (DNA): TGTGCCAGCAGTCGCCGACTCTTCACAGATACGCAGTATTTT.

Written as DNA, the CDR3 is TGTGCCAGCAGCTCGGACAGGGAAAATTCACCCCTCCACTTT. Protein sequence: CASSSDRENSPLHF. The V and J genes are TRBV7-9 and TRBJ1-6; 8 bases are shared with TRBD1. This CDR3 is built from 14 residues. The junction had 3 bases not matched to a gene; V was cut back by 4 bases and J by 7 bases. Germline-derived CDR1 and CDR2 are SEHNR and FQNEAQ (reference sequence).

This chain joins TRBV5-1 and TRBJ1-1, with TRBD1 as a possible D gene (5 bases). Germline V gives CDR1 SGHRS, CDR2 YFSETQ. The length of the CDR3 is 14 residues. V was clipped by 0 bases and J by 6 bases, with 12 bases between them. The CDR3 coding sequence is TGCGCCAGCAGCTTGGCAGGGTGGGGTGCTGAAGCTTTCTTT. This translates into CASSLAGWGAEAFF. Filled out from reference TRBV5-1 and TRBJ1-1, the complete variable domain reads KAGVTQTPRYLIKTRGQQVTLSCSPISGHRSVSWYQQTPGQGLQFLFEYFSETQRNKGNFPGRFSGRQFSNSRSEMNVSTLELGDSALYLCASSLAGWGAEAFFGQGTRLTVV.

The chain employs TRBV6-2 or TRBV6-3 and TRBJ2-2, with D possibly being TRBD2 (5 bases). Trimming cost V 2 bases and J 4 bases, with 17 bases left between them. The V gene's germline CDR1 is MNHEY and CDR2 SVGEGT. The CDR3 has 17 amino acids. CDR3 DNA: TGTGCCAGCAGTTACCCTACGCGGGCCCGAGGCACCGGGGAGCTGTTTTTT. This codes for CASSYPTRARGTGELFF.

The chain recombines TRBV4-1 with TRBJ1-4; 8 positions agree with TRBD1. The CDR3 covers 14 residues. The germline V gene encodes CDR1 MGHRA and CDR2 YSYEKL. The J segment lost 7 bases and the V segment lost 5 bases, leaving 6 bases of the junction unmatched. The DNA for the CDR3 is TGCGCCAGCAGCTACAGGGGGAGGAGTGAAAAACTGTTTTTT. This gives the protein CASSYRGRSEKLFF.

The chain employs TRBV11-3 and TRBJ2-3; TRBD2 aligns across 11 bases. CDR3 length equals 15 residues. Germline V CDR1 and CDR2: SGHNT, YENEEA. Trimming removed 5 bases from V and 2 bases from J; junction bases left unmatched: 3. The CDR3 DNA reads TGTGCCAGCAGCCGACTAGCGGGATCCACAGATACGCAGTATTTT. Residues: CASSRLAGSTDTQYF.

The chain joins TRBV4-3 to TRBJ2-3; D is uncertain. CDR3 length: 15 residues. Trimming removed 2 bases from V and 3 bases from J, with 12 bases in between. CDR1 LGHNA and CDR2 YSLEER come from the germline V gene. The CDR3 here is CASSQKGVWTDTQYF. In DNA form, the CDR3 reads TGCGCCAGCAGCCAAAAAGGAGTGTGGACAGATACGCAGTATTTT.

The chain is built from TRBV19 and TRBJ2-2; 9 bases fit TRBD1. The germline V gene encodes CDR1 LNHDA and CDR2 SQIVND (reference sequence). The CDR3 length is 14 residues. V was pared by 4 bases and J by 7 bases, with 4 bases of the junction left unmatched. The CDR3, as DNA: TGTGCCAGTAGTAATGGACAGGGGATCGGGGAGCTGTTTTTT. Protein product: CASSNGQGIGELFF.

The chain links TRBV5-4 to TRBJ1-1, with TRBD1 identical over 8 bases. The CDR3 covers 11 residues. Germline V gives CDR1 SGHNT, CDR2 YYREEE (reference sequence). V was pared by 4 bases and J by 11 bases, with 4 bases of the junction left unmatched. CDR3 nucleotides: TGTGCCAGCAGCCAGGGACAGGCTGCTTTCTTT. Its translation is CASSQGQAAFF.

This clone was seen only once. This rearrangement joins TRBV4-3 to TRBJ1-1; TRBD1 might be the D (5 bases). V was cut by 6 bases and J by 3 bases, with 8 bases left in between. The CDR3 extends over 12 amino acids. The germline gives CDR1 LGHNA, CDR2 YSLEER. The CDR3 sequence is CASSGGYTEAFF. The CDR3 coding sequence is TGCGCCAGCAGTGGGGGGTACACTGAAGCTTTCTTT.

With regard to this clone: Mismatch with germline at one junction end may stem from a read error. The chain is built from TRBV7-9 and TRBJ2-1; no firm D call. Looked up from germline, CDR1 is SEHNR and CDR2 is FQNEAQ (reference sequence). The CDR3 length is 14 residues. CDR3: CASSLAYSNNEQFF. CDR3 coding DNA: TGTGCCAGCAGCTTAGCGTACTCCAACAATGAGCAGTTCTTC.

This chain uses TRBV7-6 with TRBJ1-4; D is unresolved. CDR3 length equals 16 residues. Deletions cut 10 bases from V and 3 bases from J, with 21 bases between. Germline V lookup: CDR1 SGHVS, CDR2 FNYEAQ. The CDR3 DNA reads TGTGCCACGCAAAGGAGGGCCGGGAATCCTAATGAAAAACTGTTTTTT. Translated: CATQRRAGNPNEKLFF.

The chain is built from TRBV12-5 and TRBJ1-2; weak D call: TRBD1 (6 bases). V lost 7 bases and J 3 bases, leaving 15 bases between the germline ends. This CDR3 has 14 residues. CDR1 is LGHNT, CDR2 FRNRAP, per germline. CDR3 amino acids: CASAPGEWYYGYTF. CDR3 DNA sequence: TGTGCTAGTGCCCCAGGGGAATGGTACTATGGCTACACCTTC.

CDR3 DNA: TGTGCCAGCTCACGACAGGGACATACCTATGGCTACACCTTC. It yields the protein CASSRQGHTYGYTF. The chain has TRBV18 and TRBJ1-2, with TRBD1 identical over 7 bases. Trimming cost V 4 bases and J 4 bases; bases outside gene matches: 6. This CDR3 is built from 14 residues. CDR1 and CDR2 from the germline V gene are KGHSH and LQKENI.

The CDR3 DNA is TGTGCCACCAGAGATACAGGTGAAGCTTTCTTT. Translated: CATRDTGEAFF. J is TRBJ1-1 and V is TRBV10-3; D perhaps matches TRBD1 (5 bases). CDR1 is ENHRY and CDR2 is SYGVKD in the germline V gene. V dropped 10 bases and J dropped 7 bases, with 13 bases sitting between them. The CDR3 is 11 residues long.

Only one count was recorded for this clone. The rearrangement links TRBV4-3 to TRBJ1-2; 8 bases align to TRBD1. The CDR3 has 18 residues. CDR1 is LGHNA and CDR2 is YSLEER in the germline V gene. After removal of 0 bases from V and 5 bases from J, the junction contained 14 bases not matched to a gene. The CDR3 loop reads CASSQDRTGTGSYYGYTF. The CDR3 DNA reads TGCGCCAGCAGCCAAGATCGGACCGGGACAGGCTCTTATTATGGCTACACCTTC.